Listed here is a single TCR beta chain. As yet, its antigen is unknown. This specimen comes from a study of cytomegalovirus exposure and HLA in healthy donors. Vbeta (60) and Jbeta (13) primers were used in the PCR. Assay used: immunoSEQ multiplex PCR; TCRdb lists only in-frame clones, some missing. The sample includes 90,000 or so clones, 70% to 85% of them seen just once. Overall study findings and caveats: Most TCRs appeared rarely, but some public TCRs recurred in many donors.

V lost 6 bases and J lost 1, with 10 bases in between. Germline V lookup: CDR1 MDHEN, CDR2 SYDVKM. The CDR3 consists of 13 residues. Donors counted as nominally healthy when sampled, yet unrecorded immune exposures were likely. The clonotype originates from a man between 45 and 60 years old in good health and CMV-seronegative. The chain couples TRBV28 to TRBJ2-7; D is uncertain. The material sequenced was PBMCs. The CDR3 here is CASRPDSSYEQYF. CDR3 sequence (DNA): TGTGCCAGCAGACCAGACTCTTCCTACGAGCAGTACTTC.